Included here is one TCR beta chain sequence, with context. The source of the sample is a study of blood T cell repertoires in COVID-19. Study context: COVID-19 samples collected from the United States, Italy and Spain covered acute and convalescent phases.

Original analysis: Using reference gene primer amplification, nucleated cell counts were estimated. Only in-frame clones appear in the TCRdb table, and some are missing; sequencing was by immunoSEQ multiplex PCR. The V and J calls and the clone size are those of that table, but D and trimming were determined from the DNA. The table lists 66,000 or so clones, just under 80% of them singletons. Germline lookup yields CDR1 LGHDT and CDR2 YNNKEL (reference sequence). This CDR3 region has 14 residues. Between the trimmed V and J ends, which lost 6 bases and 5 bases, there was a span of 13 bases. Material for sequencing was peripheral blood. This chain uses TRBV3-1 (or the pseudogene TRBV3-2) with TRBJ1-4; D may be TRBD1 (5 bases). This receptor was identified in a human donor in a cohort sampled during active COVID-19. CDR3 protein: CASSLQAHNEKLFF. DNA for the CDR3: TGTGCCAGCAGTCTACAGGCTCACAATGAAAAACTGTTTTTT.